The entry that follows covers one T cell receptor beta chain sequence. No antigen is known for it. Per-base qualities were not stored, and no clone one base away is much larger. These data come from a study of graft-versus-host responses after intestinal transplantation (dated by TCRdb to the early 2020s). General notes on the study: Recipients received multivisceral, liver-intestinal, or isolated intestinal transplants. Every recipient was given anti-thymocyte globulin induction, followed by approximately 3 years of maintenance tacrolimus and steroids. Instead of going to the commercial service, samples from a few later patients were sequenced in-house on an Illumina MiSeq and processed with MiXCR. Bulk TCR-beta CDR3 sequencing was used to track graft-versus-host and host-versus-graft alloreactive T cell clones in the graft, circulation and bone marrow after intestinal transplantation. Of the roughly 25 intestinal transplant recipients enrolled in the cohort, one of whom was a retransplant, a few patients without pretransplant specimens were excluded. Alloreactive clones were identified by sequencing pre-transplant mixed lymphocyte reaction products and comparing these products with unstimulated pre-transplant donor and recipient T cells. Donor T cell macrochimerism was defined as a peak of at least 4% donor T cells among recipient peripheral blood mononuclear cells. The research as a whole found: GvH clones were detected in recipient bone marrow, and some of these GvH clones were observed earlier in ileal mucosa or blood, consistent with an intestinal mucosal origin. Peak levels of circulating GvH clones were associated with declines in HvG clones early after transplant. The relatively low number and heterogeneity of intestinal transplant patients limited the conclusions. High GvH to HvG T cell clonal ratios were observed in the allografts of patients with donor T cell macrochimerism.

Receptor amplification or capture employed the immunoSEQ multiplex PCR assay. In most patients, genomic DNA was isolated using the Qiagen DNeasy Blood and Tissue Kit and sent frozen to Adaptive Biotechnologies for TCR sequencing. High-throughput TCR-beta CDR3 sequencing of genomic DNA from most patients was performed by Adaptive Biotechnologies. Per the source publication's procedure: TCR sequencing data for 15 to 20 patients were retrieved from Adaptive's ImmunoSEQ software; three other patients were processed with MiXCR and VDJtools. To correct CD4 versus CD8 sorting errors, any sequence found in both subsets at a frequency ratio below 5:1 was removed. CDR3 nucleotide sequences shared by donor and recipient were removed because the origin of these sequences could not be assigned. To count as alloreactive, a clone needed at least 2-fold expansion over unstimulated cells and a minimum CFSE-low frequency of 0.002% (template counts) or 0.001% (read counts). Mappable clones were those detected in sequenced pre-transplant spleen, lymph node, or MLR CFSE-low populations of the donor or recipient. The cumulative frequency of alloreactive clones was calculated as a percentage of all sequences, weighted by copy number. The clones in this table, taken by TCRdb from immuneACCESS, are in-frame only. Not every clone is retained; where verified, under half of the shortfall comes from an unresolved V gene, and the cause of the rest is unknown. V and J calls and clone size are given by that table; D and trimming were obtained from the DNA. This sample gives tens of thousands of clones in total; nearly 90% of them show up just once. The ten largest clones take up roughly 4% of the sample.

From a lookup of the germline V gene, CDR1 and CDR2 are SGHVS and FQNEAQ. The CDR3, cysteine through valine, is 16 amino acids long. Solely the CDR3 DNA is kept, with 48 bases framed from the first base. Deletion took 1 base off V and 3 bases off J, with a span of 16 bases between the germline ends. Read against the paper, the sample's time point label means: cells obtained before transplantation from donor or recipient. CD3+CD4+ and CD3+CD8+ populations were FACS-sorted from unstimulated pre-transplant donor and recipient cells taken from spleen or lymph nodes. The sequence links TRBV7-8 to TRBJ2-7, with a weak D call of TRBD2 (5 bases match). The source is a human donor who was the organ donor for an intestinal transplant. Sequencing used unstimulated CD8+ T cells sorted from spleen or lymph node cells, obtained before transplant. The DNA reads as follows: TGTGCCAGCAGCTTAGAGGTCGGTATCGGGGACTACGAGCAGTACGTC. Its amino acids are CASSLEVGIGDYEQYV.